This TCR beta chain was captured by sequencing in a study of blood T cell repertoires in COVID-19. Generated by immunoSEQ multiplex PCR, the TCRdb table keeps only in-frame clones and is missing some. Among about 62,000 clones listed, 65% to 85% were seen once. Participant-reported clinical history was the basis for cohort assignment. Exposed volunteers were people who met a COVID-19 case within 2 weeks before study entry. The source material was PBMCs or T cells enriched from blood (not recorded which). The TCR originated in a woman aged 60-70 years who had been exposed to COVID-19.

As DNA, the CDR3 is TGCGCCAGCAGCGTACCGGGACAGGGGAATGAGCAGTTCTTC. As protein: CASSVPGQGNEQFF. This chain joins TRBV5-1 and TRBJ2-1, with 10 bases matching TRBD1. The CDR3 has 14 residues. Germline V gene data show CDR1 as SGHRS and CDR2 as YFSETQ. With 4 bases clipped from V and 7 bases from J, the junction kept 5 bases outside the gene matches.